These 23 T cell receptor beta chains were all obtained from the same sample, sequenced in a study of CXCR3-negative and CXCR3-positive naive CD8 T cells. Whole-study findings and limits: Higher TRB CDR3 hydrophobicity marked CXCR3-positive naive cells relative to CXCR3-negative naive cells.

TRB cDNA libraries were made by UMI-labeled 5' RACE. TCRdb re-called the 5' RACE reads; one entry per CDR3 protein, DNA not given. This sample's clone table lists 100,000 or so distinct CDR3 sequences. These receptors have no known antigen. Sequences were obtained from naive CXCR3+ CD8+ T cells from blood. Subset indicated: CD45RO-CCR7+CD27+CD95- naive CD8+ T cells expressing CXCR3 (TNR3+). These receptors all stem from a human donor in good health. Some clones in this sample may be carry-over from other donors' samples.

J is TRBJ2-1 and V is TRBV6-5. The CDR3 has 12 residues. The germline V gene has CDR1 MNHEY and CDR2 SVGAGI. The CDR3 sequence: CASSYGFHEQFF.

The chain links TRBV6-2 or TRBV6-3 to TRBJ2-7; TCRdb's D call, TRBD1, is unchecked because there is no DNA. This CDR3 is 13 amino acids long. Germline V gene sequence: CDR1 MNHEY, CDR2 SVGEGT. CDR3 protein: CASSYGQQYEQYF.

V and J are TRBV12-2 and TRBJ2-1; TCRdb designates TRBD1, a call that cannot be tested without DNA. TRBV12-2 is a pseudogene locus. The CDR3 is 13 residues long. CDR3 protein: CASRTDLYNEQFF.

This chain joins TRBV28 and TRBJ1-1. The germline CDR1 and CDR2 sequences are MDHEN and SYDVKM. CDR3 length: 12 amino acids. Here the CDR3 reads CASSFANTEAFF. Full variable domain (missing parts from reference TRBV28 and TRBJ1-1): DVKVTQSSRYLVKRTGEKVFLECVQDMDHENMFWYRQDPGLGLRLIYFSYDVKMKEKGDIPEGYSVSREKKERFSLILESASTNQTSMYLCASSFANTEAFFGQGTRLTVV.

The chain combines TRBV7-9 with TRBJ2-1. The germline gives CDR1 SEHNR, CDR2 FQNEAQ (reference sequence). The CDR3 is made up of 16 amino acids. The CDR3 here is CASSLAMGTTYNEQFF.

V gene TRBV2 combines with J gene TRBJ2-1; TCRdb designates TRBD2, a call that cannot be tested without DNA. The CDR3 has 15 amino acids. Germline V gene sequence: CDR1 SNHLY, CDR2 FYNNEI. The CDR3 loop reads CASEAGEVAGNEQFF.

The chain links TRBV27 to TRBJ2-4. The CDR3 is 13 residues long. Germline CDR1 reads MNHEY; CDR2 reads SMNVEV (reference sequence). The CDR3 sequence: CASSLVAKNIQYF.

This sequence joins TRBV7-2 and TRBJ2-7; TCRdb indicates TRBD2, and absent DNA this call remains unverified. The CDR3 sequence is 13 residues long. From germline, CDR1 is SGHTA and CDR2 FQGNSA. CDR3: CASRTDYRGEQYF.

The V gene is TRBV18, the J gene TRBJ2-5. There are 13 residues in the CDR3. CDR1 KGHSH and CDR2 LQKENI come from the germline V gene. This CDR3 is CASSPNFQETQYF.

The CDR3 sequence: CSAPRERGGRETQYF. The chain is built from TRBV20-1 and TRBJ2-5; TCRdb lists TRBD2, though no DNA is available to test this call. Germline assignment: CDR1 DFQATT and CDR2 SNEGSKA (reference sequence). CDR3 length: 15 amino acids.

The J gene is TRBJ2-2, the V gene TRBV10-3. The CDR3 runs to 16 residues. Germline CDR1 reads ENHRY; CDR2 reads SYGVKD. CDR3 region: CAISESGNLVTGELFF.

This rearrangement joins TRBV11-1 to TRBJ2-5; the D call from TCRdb, TRBD1, cannot be confirmed without DNA. Germline V gene lookup returns CDR1 SGHAT and CDR2 FQDESV (reference sequence). The CDR3 length is 18 residues. CDR3 sequence: CASSLVDRRGMSVETQYF. Drawing the rest from reference TRBV11-1 and TRBJ2-5, the complete variable domain is EAEVAQSPRYKITEKSQAVAFWCDPISGHATLYWYRQILGQGPELLVQFQDESVVDDSQLPKDRFSAERLKGVDSTLKIQPAELGDSAMYLCASSLVDRRGMSVETQYFGPGTRLLVL.

CDR3: CASSLASFEQFF. The V call is TRBV7-8, the J call TRBJ2-1. Germline CDR1 reads SGHVS; CDR2 reads FQNEAQ. The CDR3 has 12 amino acids.

This chain uses TRBV20-1 with TRBJ2-7; as DNA is missing, the TRBD1 call by TCRdb cannot be tested. Germline CDR1 is DFQATT and CDR2 is SNEGSKA (reference sequence). This CDR3 is 14 amino acids long. The CDR3 reads CSARDWDGSYEQYF.

V usage is TRBV7-8 and J usage is TRBJ1-2; TCRdb designates TRBD1, a call that cannot be tested without DNA. This CDR3 is built from 16 residues. Per the germline V gene, CDR1 is SGHVS and CDR2 is FQNEAQ. This CDR3 is CASSPGQGPPSGGYTF. The full variable domain, completed using reference TRBV7-8 and TRBJ1-2, is GAGVSQSPRYKVAKRGQDVALRCDPISGHVSLFWYQQALGQGPEFLTYFQNEAQLDKSGLPSDRFFAERPEGSVSTLKIQRTQQEDSAVYLCASSPGQGPPSGGYTFGSGTRLTVV.

This sequence joins TRBV6-6 and TRBJ1-5; the TCRdb call, TRBD1, lacks DNA for checking. Germline V gives CDR1 MNHNY, CDR2 SVGAGI (reference sequence). This CDR3 has 17 amino acids. CDR3 residues: CASSYSGDTEYNQPQHF.

CDR3 in amino acids: CASSQEVRWDYGYTF. The gene calls are TRBV4-3 and TRBJ1-2. Germline assignment: CDR1 LGHNA and CDR2 YSLEER. This CDR3 region has 15 residues.

The chain has TRBV7-9 and TRBJ2-2; lacking DNA, the TRBD2 call made by TCRdb goes unchecked. The CDR3 is made up of 19 amino acids. The germline V gene encodes CDR1 SEHNR and CDR2 FQNEAQ (reference sequence). The CDR3 is CASSLEEYTSVTNTGELFF.

This sequence joins TRBV11-2 and TRBJ2-1. The CDR3 loop spans 13 amino acids. Germline V gene lookup returns CDR1 SGHAT and CDR2 FQNNGV. This chain's CDR3 is CASSLGSPWEQFF.

The V and J genes are TRBV7-6 and TRBJ2-3; TCRdb gives TRBD1 as the D gene, but with no DNA this cannot be confirmed. There are 16 residues in the CDR3. The germline gives CDR1 SGHVS, CDR2 FNYEAQ. The CDR3 loop is CASSVGQGYLVNTQYF.

This chain links TRBV29-1 with TRBJ2-5; TCRdb calls TRBD2, which cannot be checked without DNA. The germline gives CDR1 SQVTM, CDR2 ANQGSEA. The CDR3 length is 15 residues. This chain's CDR3 is CSVDGLAGTQETQYF.

This chain joins TRBV9 and TRBJ2-3; as DNA is missing, the TRBD2 call by TCRdb cannot be tested. Germline values: CDR1 SGDLS, CDR2 YYNGEE. CDR3 length: 16 amino acids. The CDR3: CASSVSLAGNTDTQYF. The whole variable domain, filled in from reference TRBV9 and TRBJ2-3, reads DSGVTQTPKHLITATGQRVTLRCSPRSGDLSVYWYQQSLDQGLQFLIQYYNGEERAKGNILERFSAQQFPDLHSELNLSSLELGDSALYFCASSVSLAGNTDTQYFGPGTRLTVL.

J is TRBJ2-2 and V is TRBV7-8; there is no DNA to check the TCRdb D call of TRBD1. This CDR3 has 16 amino acids. Germline values: CDR1 SGHVS, CDR2 FQNEAQ. CDR3 amino acids: CASSLGRQGNTGELFF.